This record covers a single T cell receptor (beta chain). Its antigen is not known. V lost 3 bases and J lost 0, with 9 bases in between. In germline, CDR1 is LNHNV, CDR2 YYDKDF (reference sequence). The CDR3 is 15 residues long. Vbeta (60) and Jbeta (13) primers were used in the PCR. Generated by immunoSEQ multiplex PCR, the TCRdb table keeps only in-frame clones and is missing some. The sample yields 300,000 or so clones, roughly 81% seen once. These data are taken from a study of cytomegalovirus exposure and HLA in healthy donors. Study summary: As an earlier analysis found, about 190 million T cells yielded fewer than 130 million unique TCR beta sequences. Across around 400 genotyped donors, more than 75% landed in the Caucasian-associated ancestry cluster.

Study results and limitations: Later analysis indicated greater clonal expansion among HLA-associated TCR beta chains than among equally common other chains.

Source material: PBMCs. The source of this sequence is a woman between 40 and 55 years old in good health and CMV-seropositive. The rearrangement joins TRBV15 to TRBJ1-5, with D maybe TRBD1 (6 bases). Here the CDR3 DNA reads TGTGCCACCAGCAGTAACAGGGATAGCAATCAGCCCCAGCATTTT. Translating it yields CATSSNRDSNQPQHF.